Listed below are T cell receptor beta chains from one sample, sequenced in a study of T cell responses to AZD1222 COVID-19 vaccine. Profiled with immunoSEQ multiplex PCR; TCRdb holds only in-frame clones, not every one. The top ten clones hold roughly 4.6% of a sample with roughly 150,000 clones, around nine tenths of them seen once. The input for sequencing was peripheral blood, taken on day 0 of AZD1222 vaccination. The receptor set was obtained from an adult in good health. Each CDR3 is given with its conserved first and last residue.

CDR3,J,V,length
CASSEGRRESSDTQYF,TRBJ2-3,TRBV10-2,16
CASSSGLAGLYNEQFF,TRBJ2-1,TRBV28,16
CASSDPGTSGYNEQFF,TRBJ2-1,TRBV10-2,16
CASSLLPLGSYDYEQYF,TRBJ2-7,TRBV28,17
CASSIELAGVGYEQYF,TRBJ2-7,TRBV19,16
CASSQQTSGSTDTQYF,TRBJ2-3,TRBV3-1/TRBV3-2,16
CASSTLDSTGQAQHF,TRBJ1-5,TRBV19,15
CASSQQTYSGELFF,TRBJ2-2,TRBV14,14
CASSLDMTGKYDEQFF,TRBJ2-1,TRBV5-1,16
CASKSTPQETQYF,TRBJ2-5,TRBV5-1,13
CASSLGQNYGYTF,TRBJ1-2,TRBV28,13
CASSYSSSPEQYF,TRBJ2-7,TRBV6-6,13
CASSSARTNEKLFF,TRBJ1-4,TRBV5-4,14
CASRGLADHEQYF,TRBJ2-7,TRBV19,13
CASSLDDHLNTEAFF,TRBJ1-1,TRBV11-3,15
CASRKYDTGELFF,TRBJ2-2,TRBV7-2,13
CSVGGSGTGSTEAFF,TRBJ1-1,TRBV29-1,15
CASGAGDTDTQYF,TRBJ2-3,TRBV12-5,13
CSVARDTQYF,TRBJ2-3,TRBV29-1,10
CASSPLQGTIYF,TRBJ1-3,TRBV28,12
CASSISWGALHEQYF,TRBJ2-7,TRBV19,15
CASSLSGGAPYEQYF,TRBJ2-7,TRBV27,15
CASSEARTYQETQYF,TRBJ2-5,TRBV2,15
CASSQDIEVEQYF,TRBJ2-7,TRBV4-3,13
CASSLASPGRGTEAFF,TRBJ1-1,TRBV5-1,16
CASTSTSGRNTGELFF,TRBJ2-2,TRBV19,16
CASSYGGRRTEAFF,TRBJ1-1,TRBV6-5,14
CASTVGYEQYF,TRBJ2-7,TRBV9,11
CASSLSGSGSYNEQFF,TRBJ2-1,TRBV7-3,16
CASRDGQEYGYTF,TRBJ1-2,TRBV7-2,13
CASSSPGPTNEKLFF,TRBJ1-4,TRBV7-9,15
CASSSGQLDGYTF,TRBJ1-2,TRBV5-1,13
CASSVGQGKDTF,TRBJ1-2,TRBV18,12
CASSLGQGITEAFF,TRBJ1-1,TRBV5-6,14
CSVAQNYEQYF,TRBJ2-7,TRBV29-1,11
CASSGKWALEGETQYF,TRBJ2-5,TRBV5-1,16
CASTSQWVNEKLFF,TRBJ1-4,TRBV28,14
CASSADTTNEKLFF,TRBJ1-4,TRBV5-8,14
CASSIAPEPNTEAFF,TRBJ1-1,TRBV19,15
CASSIGGPGNQPQHF,TRBJ1-5,TRBV19,15
CASHTPRRASFGYTF,TRBJ1-2,TRBV28,15
CASTSPGGYTF,TRBJ1-2,TRBV6-6,11